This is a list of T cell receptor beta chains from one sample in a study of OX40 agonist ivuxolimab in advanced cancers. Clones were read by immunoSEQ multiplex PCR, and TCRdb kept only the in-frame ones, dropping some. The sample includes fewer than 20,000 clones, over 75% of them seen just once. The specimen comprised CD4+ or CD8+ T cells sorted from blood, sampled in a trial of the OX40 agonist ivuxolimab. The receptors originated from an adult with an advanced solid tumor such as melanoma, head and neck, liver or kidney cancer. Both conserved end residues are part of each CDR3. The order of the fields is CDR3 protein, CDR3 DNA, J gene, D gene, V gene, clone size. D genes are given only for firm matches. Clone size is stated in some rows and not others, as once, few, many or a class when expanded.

CASSKGPFNRDRADEKLFF,TGTGCCAGCAGCAAAGGCCCTTTCAACAGGGACAGGGCGGATGAAAAACTGTTTTTT,TRBJ1-4,NA,TRBV21-1,NA
CASSPTQGGYNEQFF,TGCGCCAGCAGCCCAACGCAGGGGGGCTACAATGAGCAGTTCTTC,TRBJ2-1,NA,TRBV4-1,NA
CASSAEGGYNYGYTF,TGCGCCAGCAGCGCGGAGGGGGGTTATAACTATGGCTACACCTTC,TRBJ1-2,NA,TRBV5-1,medium-sized
CASNARQGSTDTQYF,TGTGCCAGCAACGCGCGACAGGGGAGCACAGATACGCAGTATTTT,TRBJ2-3,TRBD1,TRBV25-1,NA
CASSLGAGAYEQYF,TGTGCCAGCAGCTTGGGGGCAGGGGCCTACGAGCAGTACTTC,TRBJ2-7,NA,TRBV5-8,NA
CASSLDWTSTDTQYF,TGTGCCAGCAGCTTGGATTGGACTAGTACAGATACGCAGTATTTT,TRBJ2-3,TRBD2,TRBV5-8,NA
CASSLSGGRETQYF,TGCGCCAGCAGCTTGTCTGGGGGGAGAGAGACCCAGTACTTC,TRBJ2-5,NA,TRBV5-1,NA
CASSSLLAGSNTGELFF,TGTGCCAGCAGCTCCCTCCTAGCGGGGTCGAACACCGGGGAGCTGTTTTTT,TRBJ2-2,TRBD2,TRBV9,NA
CASDGDSLAKNIQYF,TGTGCCAGCGATGGGGACAGTCTAGCCAAAAACATTCAGTACTTC,TRBJ2-4,TRBD1,TRBV2,NA
CASTTLAGGSYEQYF,TGTGCCAGCACCACTCTAGCGGGGGGCTCCTACGAGCAGTACTTC,TRBJ2-7,TRBD2,TRBV6-5,NA
CASRLAGNQETQYF,TGTGCCAGCAGGTTAGCGGGGAACCAAGAGACCCAGTACTTC,TRBJ2-5,TRBD2,TRBV2,NA
CASSLNRYNEQFF,TGTGCCAGCAGTTTGAACAGATACAATGAGCAGTTCTTC,TRBJ2-1,NA,TRBV27,NA
CASSPQRGGVGDTQYF,TGTGCCAGCTCACCACAGCGCGGGGGAGTCGGTGATACGCAGTATTTT,TRBJ2-3,TRBD2,TRBV18,NA
CASSLGTGRYGYTF,TGTGCCAGCAGCTTGGGGACAGGCCGCTATGGCTACACCTTC,TRBJ1-2,TRBD1,TRBV5-6,NA
CASSPTGLSGNTIYF,TGTGCCAGCAGCCCCACAGGGCTCTCAGGAAACACCATATATTTT,TRBJ1-3,NA,TRBV7-9,NA
CASSQPGQLNTEAFF,TGCGCCAGCAGCCAACCGGGACAGCTGAACACTGAAGCTTTCTTT,TRBJ1-1,TRBD1,TRBV4-1,NA
CSIVAGTENQPQHF,TGCAGCATTGTTGCCGGGACAGAAAATCAGCCCCAGCATTTT,TRBJ1-5,TRBD1,TRBV29-1,NA
CSVATSWDISYNEQFF,TGCAGCGTCGCGACAAGTTGGGACATCTCCTACAATGAGCAGTTCTTC,TRBJ2-1,NA,TRBV29-1,once
CASSYSRGGNEQFF,TGTGCCAGCAGTTACTCACGGGGGGGCAATGAGCAGTTCTTC,TRBJ2-1,TRBD2,TRBV6-5,NA
CASSLLGAGWKTEAFF,TGTGCCAGCAGTTTACTCGGGGCCGGGTGGAAAACTGAAGCTTTCTTT,TRBJ1-1,NA,TRBV27,NA
CASSPLAGASYEQYF,TGCGCCAGCAGTCCCTTAGCGGGGGCCTCCTACGAGCAGTACTTC,TRBJ2-7,TRBD2,TRBV4-1,NA
CASSYSTSGATGELFF,TGTGCCAGCAGTTACTCGACGTCAGGAGCCACCGGGGAGCTGTTTTTT,TRBJ2-2,NA,TRBV6-5,NA
CASSGGLAKAPEETQYF,TGTGCCAGCAGCGGGGGACTAGCCAAGGCACCTGAGGAGACCCAGTACTTC,TRBJ2-5,TRBD2,TRBV2,NA
CASSLGWTGPLYGYTF,TGTGCCAGCAGCTTAGGTTGGACAGGGCCACTCTATGGCTACACCTTC,TRBJ1-2,TRBD1,TRBV13,NA
CASSPAGTENTGELFF,TGTGCCAGCAGTCCGGCCGGGACAGAGAACACCGGGGAGCTGTTTTTT,TRBJ2-2,TRBD1,TRBV6-6,NA
CASSEVGWDSSGNTIYF,TGTGCCAGCAGTGAAGTAGGATGGGACAGCTCTGGAAACACCATATATTTT,TRBJ1-3,TRBD1,TRBV2,NA
CASSPAWDTEAFF,TGTGCCAGCAGCCCCGCCTGGGACACTGAAGCTTTCTTT,TRBJ1-1,NA,TRBV7-9,NA
CASSYWAGQDTQYF,TGTGCCAGCAGTTACTGGGCGGGGCAAGATACGCAGTATTTT,TRBJ2-3,NA,TRBV6-5,NA
CATSSGGANVLTF,TGTGCCACCAGCTCCGGAGGGGCCAACGTCCTGACTTTC,TRBJ2-6,NA,TRBV15,once
CASSVAKLAGGYSDYNEQFF,TGTGCCAGCAGCGTAGCTAAACTAGCGGGGGGGTATTCCGACTACAATGAGCAGTTCTTC,TRBJ2-1,TRBD2,TRBV9,medium-sized
CASSFGLADETQYF,TGTGCCAGCAGCTTCGGGCTGGCCGATGAGACCCAGTACTTC,TRBJ2-5,NA,TRBV5-6,NA
CASSPQGNGETQYF,TGTGCCAGCAGCCCTCAGGGGAACGGTGAGACCCAGTACTTC,TRBJ2-5,NA,TRBV14,NA
CASSIGFVSLNTEAFF,TGTGCCAGTAGTATCGGTTTTGTCAGCTTGAACACTGAAGCTTTCTTT,TRBJ1-1,NA,TRBV19,NA
CASSPPGGGFEQYF,TGTGCCAGCAGCCCACCCGGGGGGGGCTTCGAGCAGTACTTC,TRBJ2-7,TRBD2,TRBV5-8,NA
CASRQGYEQYF,TGTGCCAGCCGACAGGGCTACGAGCAGTACTTC,TRBJ2-7,TRBD1,TRBV7-8,NA
CASSQGTGEKLFF,TGTGCCAGCAGCCAAGGGACAGGTGAAAAACTGTTTTTT,TRBJ1-4,TRBD1,TRBV4-2,once
CASSLSSGIDYGYTF,TGTGCCAGCAGCTTATCAAGCGGGATTGACTATGGCTACACCTTC,TRBJ1-2,NA,TRBV13,NA
CASSDPAGGADTQYF,TGTGCCAGCAGTGACCCAGCGGGGGGGGCAGATACGCAGTATTTT,TRBJ2-3,TRBD2,TRBV2,few
CASSEPGILAEAFF,TGTGCCAGCAGTGAACCAGGGATCCTAGCTGAAGCTTTCTTT,TRBJ1-1,NA,TRBV6-1,medium-sized
CASRAEGYGYTF,TGTGCCAGCAGGGCGGAGGGCTATGGCTACACCTTC,TRBJ1-2,NA,TRBV27,NA
CASSYSNRNTEAFF,TGTGCCAGCAGTTACTCGAACAGGAACACTGAAGCTTTCTTT,TRBJ1-1,NA,TRBV6-5,NA
CASSEYSLATNEKLFF,TGTGCCAGCAGTGAGTACAGCTTAGCAACTAATGAAAAACTGTTTTTT,TRBJ1-4,NA,TRBV2,NA
CASNRGQGETQYF,TGTGCCAGCAACCGGGGGCAGGGAGAGACCCAGTACTTC,TRBJ2-5,NA,TRBV27,NA